This T cell receptor beta chain stems from a study of cytomegalovirus exposure and HLA in healthy donors. Though nominally healthy at sampling, donors likely had unrecorded immune exposures. Researchers ran the PCR with 60 Vbeta and 13 Jbeta primers. Per the original methods: An analysis performed later counted around 80 million unique TCR beta chains (roughly 11 million of them shared). Some clones are missing from TCRdb's copy, which holds only in-frame ones; the method was immunoSEQ multiplex PCR. Clone size and V and J calls were adopted from that table, with D and trimming inferred from the DNA. The sample gives 180,000 or so clones, about four fifths of which show up once; about 2.7% is in the top ten. Study conclusions and caveats: Most TCR beta V segments were productive about 90% or about 30% of the time in an earlier analysis. In a later analysis, specific HLA alleles were associated with 15,000 to 20,000 TCR beta sequences at a 0.05 false discovery rate.

As to this clone: The antigen remains undetermined.

CDR1 and CDR2 (germline): SGHTS, YDEGEE. The CDR3 has 14 amino acids. Trimming pared 1 base from V and 7 bases from J, leaving 9 bases between. This rearrangement joins TRBV5-8 to TRBJ1-6, with a possible D match to TRBD1 (5 bases). The specimen sequenced was PBMCs. This sequence was found in a male donor in good health and CMV-seronegative. DNA for the CDR3: TGTGCCAGCAGCTTGCCAGGGTTGAATTCACCCCTCCACTTT. This sequence encodes CASSLPGLNSPLHF.